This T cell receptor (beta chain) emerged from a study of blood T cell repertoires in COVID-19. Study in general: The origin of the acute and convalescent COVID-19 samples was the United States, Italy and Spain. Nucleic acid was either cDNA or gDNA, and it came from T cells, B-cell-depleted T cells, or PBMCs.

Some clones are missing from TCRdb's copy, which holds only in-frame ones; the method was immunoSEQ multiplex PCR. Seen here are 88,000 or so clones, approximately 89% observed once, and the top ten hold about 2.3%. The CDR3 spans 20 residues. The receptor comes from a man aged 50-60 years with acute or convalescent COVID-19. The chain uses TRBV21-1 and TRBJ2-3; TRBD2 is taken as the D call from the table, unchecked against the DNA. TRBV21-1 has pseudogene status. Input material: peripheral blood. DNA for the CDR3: TGTGCCAGCAGCAAAGGGACTAGCGGGAGGAGGGACTATAGCACAGATACGCAGTATTTT. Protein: CASSKGTSGRRDYSTDTQYF.